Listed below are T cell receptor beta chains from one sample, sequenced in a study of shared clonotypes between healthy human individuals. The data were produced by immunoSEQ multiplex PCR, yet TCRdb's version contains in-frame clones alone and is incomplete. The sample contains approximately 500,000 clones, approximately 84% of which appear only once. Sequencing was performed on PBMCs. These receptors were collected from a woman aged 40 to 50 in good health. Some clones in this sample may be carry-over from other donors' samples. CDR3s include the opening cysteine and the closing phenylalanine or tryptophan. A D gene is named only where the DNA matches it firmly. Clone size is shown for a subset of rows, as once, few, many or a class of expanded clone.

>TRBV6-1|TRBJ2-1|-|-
CASRAGLSSYNEQFF
TGTGCCAGCAGGGCCGGACTAAGCTCCTACAATGAGCAGTTCTTC
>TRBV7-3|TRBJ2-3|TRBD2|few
CASSPTSGRSTDTQYF
TGTGCCAGCAGCCCCACTAGCGGGAGAAGCACAGATACGCAGTATTTT
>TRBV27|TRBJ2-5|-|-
CASGYNKETQYF
TGTGCCAGCGGTTACAATAAAGAGACCCAGTACTTC
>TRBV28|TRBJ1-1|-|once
CASSYYSTEAFF
TGTGCCAGCAGCTACTATTCCACTGAAGCTTTCTTT
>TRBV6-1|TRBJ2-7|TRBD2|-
CASSEELAGSYEQYF
TGTGCCAGCAGTGAAGAATTAGCGGGATCGTACGAGCAGTACTTC
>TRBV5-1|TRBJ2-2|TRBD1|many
CASSLGDRGRATGELFF
TGCGCCAGCAGCTTGGGGGACAGGGGCCGCGCAACCGGGGAGCTGTTTTTT
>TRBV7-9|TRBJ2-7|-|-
CASSLAGNYEQYF
TGTGCCAGCAGCTTAGCGGGTAACTACGAGCAGTACTTC
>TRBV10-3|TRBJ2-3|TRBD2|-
CAIRVAGGPSDTQYF
TGTGCCATCAGAGTAGCGGGAGGGCCGTCAGATACGCAGTATTTT
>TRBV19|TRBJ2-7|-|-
CASSMGSGPYEQYF
TGTGCCAGTAGTATGGGGAGCGGTCCCTACGAGCAGTACTTC
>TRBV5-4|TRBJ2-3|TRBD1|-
CASSRGQVSTDTQYF
TGTGCCAGCAGCCGAGGACAGGTTTCCACAGATACGCAGTATTTT
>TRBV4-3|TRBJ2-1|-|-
CASSQVAGAEQFF
TGCGCCAGCAGCCAAGTCGCGGGGGCTGAGCAGTTCTTC
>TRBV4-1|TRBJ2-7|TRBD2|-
CASGLAGVNEQYF
TGCGCCAGTGGACTAGCGGGAGTAAACGAGCAGTACTTC
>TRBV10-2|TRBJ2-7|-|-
CASSETGYGEQYF
TGCGCCAGCAGTGAGACAGGGTATGGCGAGCAGTACTTC
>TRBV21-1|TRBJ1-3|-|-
CASRSGDSSGNTIYF
TGTGCCAGCAGATCAGGGGACAGCTCTGGAAACACCATATATTTT
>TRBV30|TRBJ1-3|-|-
CAWTSQGSTYSGNTIYF
TGTGCCTGGACTTCCCAGGGGTCTACCTACTCTGGAAACACCATATATTTT
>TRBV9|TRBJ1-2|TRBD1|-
CASSVALTGAYGYTF
TGTGCCAGCAGCGTAGCTCTGACAGGGGCCTATGGCTACACCTTC
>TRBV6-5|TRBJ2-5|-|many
CASSYTPRGISETQYF
TGTGCCAGCAGTTACACACCCAGGGGTATTTCGGAGACCCAGTACTTC
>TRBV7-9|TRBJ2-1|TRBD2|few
CASSEPGGGRHEQFF
TGTGCCAGCAGCGAGCCCGGGGGGGGGCGCCATGAGCAGTTCTTC
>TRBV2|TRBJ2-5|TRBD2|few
CASEQIAGAGETQYF
TGTGCCAGCGAACAAATAGCGGGAGCGGGTGAGACCCAGTACTTC
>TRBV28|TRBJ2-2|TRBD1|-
CASSFRPGQGTGELFF
TGTGCCAGCAGTTTCCGCCCGGGACAGGGAACCGGGGAGCTGTTTTTT
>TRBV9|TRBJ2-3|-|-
CASSLDSQSTDTQYF
TGTGCCAGCAGCCTGGACAGCCAGAGCACAGATACGCAGTATTTT
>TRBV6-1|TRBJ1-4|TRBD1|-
CASNIRQGQNEKLFF
TGTGCCAGCAATATAAGACAGGGCCAGAATGAAAAACTGTTTTTT
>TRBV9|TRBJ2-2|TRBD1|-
CASSPRQGLDTGELFF
TGTGCCAGCAGCCCCAGACAGGGGCTGGACACCGGGGAGCTGTTTTTT
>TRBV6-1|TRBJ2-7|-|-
CASRGTRYEQYF
TGTGCCAGCAGGGGGACACGCTACGAGCAGTACTTC
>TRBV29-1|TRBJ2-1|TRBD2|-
CSVTSGISYEQFF
TGCAGCGTGACTAGCGGAATTAGCTATGAGCAGTTCTTC
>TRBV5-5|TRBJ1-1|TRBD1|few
CASSFGQVNTEAFF
TGTGCCAGCAGCTTCGGACAGGTCAACACTGAAGCTTTCTTT
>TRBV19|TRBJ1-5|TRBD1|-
CASTLGGGSGNQPQHF
TGTGCCAGTACCCTCGGAGGGGGCAGTGGCAATCAGCCCCAGCATTTT
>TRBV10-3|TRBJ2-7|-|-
CAISGGVGIDHEQYF
TGTGCCATCAGCGGCGGGGTGGGGATAGATCACGAGCAGTACTTC
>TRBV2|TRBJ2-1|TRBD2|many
CASSLAGVGVEQFF
TGTGCCAGCAGTTTAGCGGGAGTGGGGGTTGAGCAGTTCTTC
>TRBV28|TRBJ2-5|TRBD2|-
CASSQPSTSRETQYF
TGTGCCAGCAGCCAACCCTCGACTAGCAGAGAGACCCAGTACTTC
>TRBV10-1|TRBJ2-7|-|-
CASSGGTYYEQYF
TGCGCCAGCAGTGGCGGGACATACTACGAGCAGTACTTC
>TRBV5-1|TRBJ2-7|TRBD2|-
CASSLELAGANEQYF
TGCGCCAGCAGCTTGGAACTAGCGGGAGCCAACGAGCAGTACTTC
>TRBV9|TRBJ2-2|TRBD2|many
CASSIAAGGSAGELFF
TGTGCCAGCAGCATTGCGGCGGGAGGTTCTGCCGGGGAGCTGTTTTTT
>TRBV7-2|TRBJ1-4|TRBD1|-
CASTGTGSEKLFF
TGTGCCAGCACCGGGACAGGGTCGGAAAAACTGTTTTTT
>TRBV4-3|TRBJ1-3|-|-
CASSQRRTDYSGNTIYF
TGCGCCAGCAGCCAACGAAGGACAGATTACTCTGGAAACACCATATATTTT
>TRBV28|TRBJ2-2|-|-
CASSALGGILFF
TGTGCCAGCAGCGCACTAGGGGGAATCCTGTTTTTT
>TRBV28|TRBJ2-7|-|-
CASSLTQNLRGGEQYF
TGTGCCAGCAGTTTGACCCAGAACCTCAGGGGCGGCGAGCAGTACTTC
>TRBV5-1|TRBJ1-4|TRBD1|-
CASSPAIQGATNEKLFF
TGCGCCAGCAGCCCAGCGATACAGGGGGCAACTAATGAAAAACTGTTTTTT
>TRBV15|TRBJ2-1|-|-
CATSRVISGLGDEQFF
TGTGCCACCAGCAGAGTTATTAGCGGCCTTGGAGATGAGCAGTTCTTC
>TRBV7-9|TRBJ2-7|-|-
CASSRIYGAEQYF
TGTGCCAGCAGCCGGATTTACGGGGCGGAGCAGTACTTC
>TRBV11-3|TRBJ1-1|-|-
CASSFRENTEAFF
TGTGCCAGCAGCTTTAGGGAAAACACTGAGGCTTTCTTT
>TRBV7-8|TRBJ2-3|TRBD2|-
CASSGGTSGITDTQYF
TGTGCCAGCAGCGGCGGGACTAGCGGGATCACAGATACGCAGTATTTT
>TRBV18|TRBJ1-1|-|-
CASSPRHDMNTEAFF
TGTGCCAGCTCACCACGACACGACATGAACACTGAAGCTTTCTTT
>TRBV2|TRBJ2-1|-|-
CASSGTTGNEQFF
TGTGCCAGCAGTGGGACTACAGGCAATGAGCAGTTCTTC
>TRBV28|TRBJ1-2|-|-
CASTKTGIPKNPNYGYTF
TGTGCCAGCACAAAAACCGGGATCCCGAAAAACCCTAACTATGGCTACACCTTC